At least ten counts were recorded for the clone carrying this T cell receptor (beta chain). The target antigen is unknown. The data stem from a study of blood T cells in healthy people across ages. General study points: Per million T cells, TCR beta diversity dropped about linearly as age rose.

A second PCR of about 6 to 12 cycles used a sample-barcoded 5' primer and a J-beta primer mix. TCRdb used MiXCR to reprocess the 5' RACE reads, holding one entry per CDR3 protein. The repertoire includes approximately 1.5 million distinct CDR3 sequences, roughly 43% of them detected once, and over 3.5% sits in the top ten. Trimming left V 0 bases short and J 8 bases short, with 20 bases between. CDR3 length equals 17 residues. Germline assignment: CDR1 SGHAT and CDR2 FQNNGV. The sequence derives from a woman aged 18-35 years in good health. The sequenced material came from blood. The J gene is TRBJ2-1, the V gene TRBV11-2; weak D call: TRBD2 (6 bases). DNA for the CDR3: TGTGCCAGCAGCTTAGAGGGGGGTAGGTTAGCCTGGCATGAGCAGTTCTTC. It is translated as CASSLEGGRLAWHEQFF.